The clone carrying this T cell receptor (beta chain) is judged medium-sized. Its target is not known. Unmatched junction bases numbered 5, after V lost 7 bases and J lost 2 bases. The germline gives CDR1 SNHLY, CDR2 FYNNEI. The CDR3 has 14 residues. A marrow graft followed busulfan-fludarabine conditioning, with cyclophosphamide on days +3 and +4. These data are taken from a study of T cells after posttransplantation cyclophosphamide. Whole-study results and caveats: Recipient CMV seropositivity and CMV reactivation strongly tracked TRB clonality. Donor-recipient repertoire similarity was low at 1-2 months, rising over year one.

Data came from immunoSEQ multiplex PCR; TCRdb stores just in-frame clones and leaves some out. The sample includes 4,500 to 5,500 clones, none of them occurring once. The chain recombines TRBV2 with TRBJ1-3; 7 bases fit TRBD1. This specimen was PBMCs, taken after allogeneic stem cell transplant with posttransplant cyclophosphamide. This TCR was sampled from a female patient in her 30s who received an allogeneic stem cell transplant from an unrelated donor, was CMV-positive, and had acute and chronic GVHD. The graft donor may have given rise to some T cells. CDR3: CASKIQGPGNTIYF. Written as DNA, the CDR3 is TGTGCCAGCAAAATACAGGGGCCTGGAAACACCATATATTTT.